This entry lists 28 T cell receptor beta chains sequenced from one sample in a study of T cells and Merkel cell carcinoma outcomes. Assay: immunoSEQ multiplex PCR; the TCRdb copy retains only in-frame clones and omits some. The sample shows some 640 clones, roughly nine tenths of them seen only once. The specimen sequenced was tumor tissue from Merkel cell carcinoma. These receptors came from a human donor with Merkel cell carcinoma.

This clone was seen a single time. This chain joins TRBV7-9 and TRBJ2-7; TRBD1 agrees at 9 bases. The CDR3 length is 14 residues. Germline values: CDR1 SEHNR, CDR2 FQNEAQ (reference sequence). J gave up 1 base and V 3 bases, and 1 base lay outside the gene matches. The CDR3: CASSFGTGSYEQYF. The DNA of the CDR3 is TGTGCCAGCAGCTTCGGGACAGGGTCCTACGAGCAGTACTTC.

DNA of the CDR3: TGTGCCAGCAGCAAAGAATTGAACTGGGAAACCCAGTACTTC. Its translation is CASSKELNWETQYF. The chain joins TRBV21-1 to TRBJ2-5. TRBV21-1 is classified as a pseudogene. This CDR3 region has 14 residues.

The CDR3 is CASSESRGSTEAFF. The CDR3 DNA follows: TGTGCCAGCAGTGAATCTCGAGGTAGCACTGAAGCTTTCTTT. The chain has TRBV25-1 and TRBJ1-1; D gene unclear. The germline CDR1 and CDR2 sequences are MGHDK and SYGVNS. Trimming removed 1 base at V and 4 bases at J, with 10 bases between. The CDR3 has 14 residues.

The CDR3, as DNA: TGTGCCAGCAGCAGCACAGGGGGCCGAGGGGACATTCAGTACTTC. This gives the protein CASSSTGGRGDIQYF. The chain uses TRBV5-5 and TRBJ2-4, with 9 bases fitting TRBD1. The CDR3 is 15 residues long. V trimming: 4 bases; J trimming: 8 bases; junction bases outside the gene matches: 10. Germline V lookup: CDR1 SGHKS, CDR2 YYEKEE (reference sequence).

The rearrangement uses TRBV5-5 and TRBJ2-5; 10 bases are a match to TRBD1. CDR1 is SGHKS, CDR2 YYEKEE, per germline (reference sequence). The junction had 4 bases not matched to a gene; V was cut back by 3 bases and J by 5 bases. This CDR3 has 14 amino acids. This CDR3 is CASSYRQGAETQYF. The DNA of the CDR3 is TGTGCCAGCAGCTATAGACAGGGGGCTGAGACCCAGTACTTC.

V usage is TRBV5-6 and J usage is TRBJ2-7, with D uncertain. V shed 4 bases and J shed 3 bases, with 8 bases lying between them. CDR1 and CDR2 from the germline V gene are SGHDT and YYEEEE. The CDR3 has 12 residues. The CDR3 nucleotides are TGTGCCAGCAGCCTGGAATACTACGAGCAGTACTTC. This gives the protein CASSLEYYEQYF.

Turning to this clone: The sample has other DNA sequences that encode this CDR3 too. CDR3 residues: CASPPSTDTQYF. The CDR3 bases are TGCGCCAGCCCTCCAAGCACAGATACGCAGTATTTT. This rearrangement joins TRBV10-1 to TRBJ2-3; D gene ambiguous. The CDR3 covers 12 residues. Germline CDR1 reads WNHNN; CDR2 reads SYGVQD (reference sequence). Trimming stripped 8 bases from V and 0 bases from J, with 6 bases between.

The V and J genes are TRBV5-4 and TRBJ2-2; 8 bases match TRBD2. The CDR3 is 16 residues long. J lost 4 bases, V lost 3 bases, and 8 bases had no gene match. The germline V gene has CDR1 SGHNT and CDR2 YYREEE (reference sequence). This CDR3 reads CASSSRGGASTGELFF. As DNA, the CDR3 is TGTGCCAGCAGCTCCCGGGGGGGGGCGAGCACCGGGGAGCTGTTTTTT.

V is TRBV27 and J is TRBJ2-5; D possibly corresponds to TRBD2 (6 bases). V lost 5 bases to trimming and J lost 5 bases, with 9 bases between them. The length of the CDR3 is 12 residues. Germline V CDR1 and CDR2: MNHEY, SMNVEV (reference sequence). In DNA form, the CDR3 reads TGTGCCAGCAGTACTGCGGGGGAGACCCAGTACTTC. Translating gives CASSTAGETQYF.

CDR3 protein: CASSRGGSMEKLFF. In DNA, the CDR3 is TGCGCCAGCAGTAGGGGGGGTAGTATGGAAAAACTGTTTTTT. J is TRBJ1-4 and V is TRBV5-1; tentatively, D is TRBD1 (6 bases). Trimming cost V 5 bases and J 8 bases, with 16 bases left between them. CDR1 and CDR2 from the germline V gene are SGHRS and YFSETQ. The CDR3 spans 14 residues.

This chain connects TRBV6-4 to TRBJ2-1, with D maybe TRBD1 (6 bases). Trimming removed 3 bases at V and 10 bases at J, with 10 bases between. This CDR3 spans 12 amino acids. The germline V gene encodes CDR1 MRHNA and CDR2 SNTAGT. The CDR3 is CASSDQGIEQFF. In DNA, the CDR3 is TGTGCCAGCAGTGATCAGGGGATAGAGCAGTTCTTC.

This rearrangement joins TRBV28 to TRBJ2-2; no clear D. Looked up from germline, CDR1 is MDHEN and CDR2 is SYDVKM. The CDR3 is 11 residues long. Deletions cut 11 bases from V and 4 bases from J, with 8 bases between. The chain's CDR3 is CAAESTGELFF. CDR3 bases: TGTGCCGCCGAGAGCACCGGGGAGCTGTTTTTT.

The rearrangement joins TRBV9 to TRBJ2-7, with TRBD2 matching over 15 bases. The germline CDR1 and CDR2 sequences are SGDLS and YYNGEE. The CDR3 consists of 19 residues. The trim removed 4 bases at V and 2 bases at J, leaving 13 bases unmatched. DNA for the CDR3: TGTGCCAGCAGCCGCTCGGGTGGGACTAGCGGGAGGTGGACCTACGAGCAGTACTTC. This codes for CASSRSGGTSGRWTYEQYF.

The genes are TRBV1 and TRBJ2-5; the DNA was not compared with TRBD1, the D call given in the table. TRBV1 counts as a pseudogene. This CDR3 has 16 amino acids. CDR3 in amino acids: CTSSLEPTGVQETQYF. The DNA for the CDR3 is TGCACCAGCAGCCTCGAACCTACAGGGGTGCAAGAGACCCAGTACTTC.

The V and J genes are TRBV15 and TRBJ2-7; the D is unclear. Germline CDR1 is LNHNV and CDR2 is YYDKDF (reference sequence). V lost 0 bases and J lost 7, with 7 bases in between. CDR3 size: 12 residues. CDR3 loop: CATSRDLGEQYF. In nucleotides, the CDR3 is TGTGCCACCAGCAGAGATCTAGGGGAGCAGTACTTC.

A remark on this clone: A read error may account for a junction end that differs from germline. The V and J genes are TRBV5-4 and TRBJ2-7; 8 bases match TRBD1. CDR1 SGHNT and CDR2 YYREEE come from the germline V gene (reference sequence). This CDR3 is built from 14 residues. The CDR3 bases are TGTGCCAGCACCACACAGGGGGGCTCCTACGAGCAGTATTTC. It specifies CASTTQGGSYEQYF.

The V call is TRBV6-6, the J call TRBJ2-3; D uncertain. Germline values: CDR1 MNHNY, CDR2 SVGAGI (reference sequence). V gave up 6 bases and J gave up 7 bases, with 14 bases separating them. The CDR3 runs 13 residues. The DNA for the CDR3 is TGTGCCAGCAGGCCTCTGGGGAATAATACGCAGTATTTT. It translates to CASRPLGNNTQYF.

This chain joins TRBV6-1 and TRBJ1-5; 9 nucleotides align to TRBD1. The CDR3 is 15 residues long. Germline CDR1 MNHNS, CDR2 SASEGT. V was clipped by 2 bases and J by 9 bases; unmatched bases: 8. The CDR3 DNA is TGTGCCAGCAGTGAAACAGGGGGCGGCCTTCGGCCCCAGCATTTT. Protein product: CASSETGGGLRPQHF.

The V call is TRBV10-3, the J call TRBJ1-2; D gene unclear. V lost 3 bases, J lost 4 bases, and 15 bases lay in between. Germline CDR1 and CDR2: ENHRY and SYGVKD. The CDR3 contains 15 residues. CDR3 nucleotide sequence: TGTGCCATCAGTGAATTGGTCGGCAGCATCTATGGCTACACCTTC. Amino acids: CAISELVGSIYGYTF.

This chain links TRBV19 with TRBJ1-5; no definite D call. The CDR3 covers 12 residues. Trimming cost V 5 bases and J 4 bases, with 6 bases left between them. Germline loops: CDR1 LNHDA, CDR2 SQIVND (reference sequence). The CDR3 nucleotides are TGTGCCAGTAGTCTTCTAAATCAGCCCCAGCATTTT. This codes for CASSLLNQPQHF.

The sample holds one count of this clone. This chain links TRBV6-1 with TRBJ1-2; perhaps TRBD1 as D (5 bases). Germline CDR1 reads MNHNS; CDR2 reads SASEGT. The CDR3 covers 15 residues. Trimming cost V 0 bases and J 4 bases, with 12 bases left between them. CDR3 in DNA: TGTGCCAGCAGTGAAGCGGGACGGTATGCCTATGGCTACACCTTC. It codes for CASSEAGRYAYGYTF.

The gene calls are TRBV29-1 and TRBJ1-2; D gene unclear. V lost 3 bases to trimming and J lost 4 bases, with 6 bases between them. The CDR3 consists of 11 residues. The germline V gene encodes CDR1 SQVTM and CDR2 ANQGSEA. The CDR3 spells CSVDESYGYTF. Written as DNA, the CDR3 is TGCAGCGTTGATGAATCCTATGGCTACACCTTC.

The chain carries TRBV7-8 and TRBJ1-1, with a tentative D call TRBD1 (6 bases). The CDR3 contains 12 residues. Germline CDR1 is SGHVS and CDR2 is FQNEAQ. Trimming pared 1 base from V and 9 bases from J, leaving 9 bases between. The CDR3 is CASSLDRAQAFF. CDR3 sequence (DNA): TGTGCCAGCAGCTTAGACAGGGCTCAAGCTTTCTTT.

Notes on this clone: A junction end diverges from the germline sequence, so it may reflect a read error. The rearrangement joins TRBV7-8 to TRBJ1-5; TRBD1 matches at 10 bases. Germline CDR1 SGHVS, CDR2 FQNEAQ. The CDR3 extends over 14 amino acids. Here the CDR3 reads CASSQGQGGRPQHF. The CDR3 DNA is TGTGCTAGCAGCCAAGGACAGGGGGGGAGGCCCCAGCATTTT.

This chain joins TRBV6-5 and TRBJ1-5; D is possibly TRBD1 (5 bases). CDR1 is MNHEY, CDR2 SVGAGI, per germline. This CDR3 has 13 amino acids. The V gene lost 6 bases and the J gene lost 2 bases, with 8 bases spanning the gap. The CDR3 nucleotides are TGTGCCAGCAGGGGGGTTGGCAATCAGCCCCAGCATTTT. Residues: CASRGVGNQPQHF.

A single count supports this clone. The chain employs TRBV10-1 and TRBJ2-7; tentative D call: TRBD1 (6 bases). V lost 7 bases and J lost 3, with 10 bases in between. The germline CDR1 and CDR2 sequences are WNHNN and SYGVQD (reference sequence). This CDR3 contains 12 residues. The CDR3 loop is CASNRVGYEQYF. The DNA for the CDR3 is TGCGCCAGCAACAGGGTGGGCTACGAGCAGTACTTC.

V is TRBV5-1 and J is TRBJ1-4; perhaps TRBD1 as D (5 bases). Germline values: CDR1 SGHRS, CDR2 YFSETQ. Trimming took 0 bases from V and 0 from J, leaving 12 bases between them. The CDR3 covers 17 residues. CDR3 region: CASSLVGHFATNEKLFF. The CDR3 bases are TGCGCCAGCAGCTTGGTCGGACATTTTGCAACTAATGAAAAACTGTTTTTT.

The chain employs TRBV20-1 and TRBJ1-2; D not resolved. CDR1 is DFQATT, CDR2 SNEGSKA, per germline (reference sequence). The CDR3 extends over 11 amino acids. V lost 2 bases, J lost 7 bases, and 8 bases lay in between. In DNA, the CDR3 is TGCAGTGCTAGATCCACACGTGGCTACACCTTC. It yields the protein CSARSTRGYTF.